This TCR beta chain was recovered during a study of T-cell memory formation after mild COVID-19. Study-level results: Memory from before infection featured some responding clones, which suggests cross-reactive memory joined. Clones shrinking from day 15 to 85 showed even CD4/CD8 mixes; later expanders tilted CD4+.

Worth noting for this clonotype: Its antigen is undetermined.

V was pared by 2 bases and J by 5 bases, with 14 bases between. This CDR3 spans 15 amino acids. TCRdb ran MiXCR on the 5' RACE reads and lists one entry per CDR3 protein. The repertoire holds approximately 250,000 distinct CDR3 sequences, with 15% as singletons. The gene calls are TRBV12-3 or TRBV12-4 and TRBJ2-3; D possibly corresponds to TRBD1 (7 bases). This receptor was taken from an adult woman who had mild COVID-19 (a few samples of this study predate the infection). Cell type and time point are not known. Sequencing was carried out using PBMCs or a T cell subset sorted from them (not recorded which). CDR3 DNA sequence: TGTGCCAGCAGTTTACTGGGGACAGCGGGAGATACGCAGTATTTT. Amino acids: CASSLLGTAGDTQYF.